The clone carrying this TCR beta chain was seen ten or more times. These data come from a study of spatial heterogeneity in lung cancer. The CDR3 length is 15 residues. V shed 2 bases, J shed 6 bases, and the junction held 5 bases outside the gene matches. Germline CDR1 reads LGHNA; CDR2 reads YSLEER. TCRdb re-analysed the 5' RACE reads in MiXCR, keeping a single row per CDR3 protein. Among about 48,000 distinct CDR3 sequences, 5.3% were seen once, and the ten largest hold around 10%. Time point defined: sample taken at primary tumor resection. The chain joins TRBV4-3 to TRBJ2-4, with 9 bases fitting TRBD1. This specimen consisted of PBMCs, obtained at surgery. The sequence derives from a male donor with early-stage non-small cell lung cancer. Here the CDR3 DNA reads TGCGCCAGCAGCCAAAAGGTGGGACAGGGAAACATTCAGTACTTC. Translating it yields CASSQKVGQGNIQYF.